What follows are 25 T cell receptor beta chains derived from one specimen sequenced in a study of blood T cell repertoires in COVID-19. Profiled with immunoSEQ multiplex PCR; TCRdb holds only in-frame clones, not every one. The sample includes some 65,000 clones, 60% to 75% of them seen just once. The sequencing sample was made of peripheral blood. The receptors here all came from a woman aged 80 or over with acute or convalescent COVID-19.

This clone was detected once. The V call is TRBV7-2, the J call TRBJ2-1; TRBD2 aligns across 7 bases. The junction had 8 bases not matched to a gene; V was cut back by 3 bases and J by 0 bases. CDR1 is SGHTA and CDR2 is FQGNSA in the germline V gene. The CDR3 has 17 residues. CDR3 nucleotide sequence: TGTGCCAGCAGCTTGGGCGGGAGAGCCAGCTCCTACAATGAGCAGTTCTTC. It specifies CASSLGGRASSYNEQFF.

This clone was observed a handful of times. The chain employs TRBV5-4 and TRBJ1-2; 10 nucleotides match TRBD1. CDR1 and CDR2 (germline): SGHNT, YYREEE (reference sequence). This CDR3 is 13 amino acids long. Trimming at V came to 7 bases and at J to 12 bases, leaving 12 bases not matched to a gene. This chain's CDR3 is CASSRDRGELDTF. CDR3 in DNA: TGTGCCAGCTCCCGGGACAGGGGCGAGTTGGACACCTTC. Based on the CDR3 plus reference TRBV5-4 and TRBJ1-2, the full variable domain is ETGVTQSPTHLIKTRGQQVTLRCSSQSGHNTVSWYQQALGQGPQFIFQYYREEENGRGNFPPRFSGLQFPNYSSELNVNALELDDSALYLCASSRDRGELDTFGSGTRLTVV.

The V gene is TRBV6-2 or TRBV6-3, the J gene TRBJ2-5; TRBD1 agrees at 11 bases. The CDR3 is 17 amino acids. Per the germline V gene, CDR1 is MNHEY and CDR2 is SVGEGT. V dropped 5 bases and J dropped 1; count of bases not matched to a gene: 9. DNA for the CDR3: TGTGCCAGCAGTCCCGAAGCCGGGACAGGGGGCCAAGAGACCCAGTACTTC. It translates to CASSPEAGTGGQETQYF.

The J gene is TRBJ1-3, the V gene TRBV28; D remains ambiguous. Germline V CDR1 and CDR2: MDHEN, SYDVKM. The V end was cut by 10 bases, the J end by 0 bases, with 10 bases between. This CDR3 spans 13 amino acids. CDR3 loop: CAILESSGNTIYF. The CDR3 DNA reads as TGTGCCATCCTAGAGAGCTCTGGAAACACCATATATTTT.

This clone turned up a few times. The chain employs TRBV7-6 and TRBJ2-5; TRBD1 agrees at 10 bases. With V trimmed by 5 bases and J by 3 bases, 9 bases remained unmatched. This CDR3 region has 16 residues. Germline V gene lookup returns CDR1 SGHVS and CDR2 FNYEAQ. This CDR3 is CASSPISGTGEETQYF. CDR3 coding DNA: TGTGCCAGCAGCCCAATTTCCGGGACAGGGGAAGAGACCCAGTACTTC.

The V call is TRBV6-2 or TRBV6-3, the J call TRBJ1-2; TRBD1 agrees at 7 bases. This CDR3 has 16 residues. Germline V gene sequence: CDR1 MNHEY, CDR2 SVGEGT. V shed 2 bases and J 3 bases; nucleotides not matched to a gene: 9. The chain's CDR3 is CASSYGTTGAYYGYTF. The CDR3 DNA follows: TGTGCCAGCAGTTACGGAACTACAGGGGCGTACTATGGCTACACCTTC.

In this sample, this clone turned up many times. The chain employs TRBV4-1 and TRBJ1-2; D gene unclear. Per germline, CDR1 MGHRA and CDR2 YSYEKL. CDR3 length: 11 amino acids. V was trimmed by 1 base and J by 8 bases, leaving 5 bases between them. The CDR3 nucleotides read TGCGCCAGCAGCCAAGGTCTAGGCTACACCTTC. Amino acids: CASSQGLGYTF.

This clone appeared once. This chain links TRBV9 with TRBJ2-1; 15 positions match TRBD2. The CDR3 loop spans 17 amino acids. The germline gives CDR1 SGDLS, CDR2 YYNGEE. Trimming removed 3 bases from V and 4 bases from J; junction bases left unmatched: 5. The CDR3 bases are TGTGCCAGCAGCGGCGGACTAGCGGGAGGGGATTACAATGAGCAGTTCTTC. Translated, it gives CASSGGLAGGDYNEQFF. The whole variable domain, filled in from reference TRBV9 and TRBJ2-1, reads DSGVTQTPKHLITATGQRVTLRCSPRSGDLSVYWYQQSLDQGLQFLIQYYNGEERAKGNILERFSAQQFPDLHSELNLSSLELGDSALYFCASSGGLAGGDYNEQFFGPGTRLTVL.

This chain connects TRBV19 to TRBJ2-5; D is perhaps TRBD1 (5 bases). Germline V gives CDR1 LNHDA, CDR2 SQIVND (reference sequence). Trimming took 6 bases from V and 5 from J, leaving 16 bases between them. This CDR3 contains 14 residues. The CDR3 coding sequence is TGTGCCAGTAGCCCTGGGGCAGGCAGGGAGACCCAGTACTTC. It codes for CASSPGAGRETQYF. Full variable domain (missing parts from reference TRBV19 and TRBJ2-5): DGGITQSPKYLFRKEGQNVTLSCEQNLNHDAMYWYRQDPGQGLRLIYYSQIVNDFQKGDIAEGYSVSREKKESFPLTVTSAQKNPTAFYLCASSPGAGRETQYFGPGTRLLVL.

By proportion, this clone is medium-sized. The rearrangement links TRBV4-1 to TRBJ2-4, with 8 nucleotides matching TRBD1. CDR1 and CDR2 from the germline V gene are MGHRA and YSYEKL. The CDR3 covers 15 residues. V was pared by 5 bases and J by 4 bases, with 7 bases of the junction left unmatched. The CDR3 DNA is TGCGCCAGCAGCGACAGGGGTGGTCGGAAAAACATTCAGTACTTC. This gives the protein CASSDRGGRKNIQYF.

This chain joins TRBV18 and TRBJ2-1; TRBD2 aligns across 8 bases. Germline V gives CDR1 KGHSH, CDR2 LQKENI. This CDR3 contains 14 residues. The V and J ends lost 4 bases and 7 bases, in that order; junction bases with no gene match: 6. This chain's CDR3 is CASSRGLERNEQFF. In DNA form, the CDR3 reads TGTGCCAGCTCACGGGGACTAGAAAGAAATGAGCAGTTCTTC. The whole variable domain, remainder taken from reference TRBV18 and TRBJ2-1, is NAGVMQNPRHLVRRRGQEARLRCSPMKGHSHVYWYRQLPEEGLKFMVYLQKENIIDESGMPKERFSAEFPKEGPSILRIQQVVRGDSAAYFCASSRGLERNEQFFGPGTRLTVL.

CDR3 sequence reads: CASSASGAYNEQFF. The CDR3 region has the DNA TGTGCCAGCAGCGCTAGCGGTGCCTACAATGAGCAGTTCTTC. The gene calls are TRBV7-3 and TRBJ2-1; TRBD2 aligns across 7 bases. Germline CDR1 reads SGHTA; CDR2 reads FQGTGA. V shed 5 bases and J 2 bases; nucleotides not matched to a gene: 3. The CDR3 sequence is 14 residues long.

The chain couples TRBV5-1 to TRBJ1-2, with D unclear. Trimming removed 3 bases from V and 8 bases from J, with 14 bases in between. Germline V CDR1 and CDR2: SGHRS, YFSETQ. This CDR3 is built from 13 residues. CDR3 nucleotides: TGCGCCAGCAGCTCCCGGACTGCGGAGGGCTACACCTTC. Protein sequence: CASSSRTAEGYTF.

The gene calls are TRBV6-5 and TRBJ1-5; TRBD1 matches 7 bases. This CDR3 is 15 amino acids long. From germline, CDR1 is MNHEY and CDR2 SVGAGI. The junction had 9 bases not matched to a gene; V was cut back by 8 bases and J by 2 bases. The CDR3 protein is CASRPRDRGNQPQHF. As DNA, the CDR3 is TGTGCCAGCCGACCGCGTGACAGGGGCAATCAGCCCCAGCATTTT.

The chain combines TRBV3-1 (or the pseudogene TRBV3-2) with TRBJ1-1; 11 nucleotides agree with TRBD1. V dropped 4 bases and J dropped 4; count of bases not matched to a gene: 8. CDR1 is LGHDT and CDR2 is YNNKEL in the germline V gene (reference sequence). The CDR3 has 16 residues. This CDR3 reads CASSPRDRGGGTEAFF. The CDR3 DNA follows: TGTGCCAGCAGCCCCCGGGACAGGGGGGGAGGCACTGAAGCTTTCTTT.

This chain links TRBV6-6 with TRBJ2-5; D possibly corresponds to TRBD2 (6 bases). Germline V CDR1 and CDR2: MNHNY, SVGAGI (reference sequence). This CDR3 is built from 14 residues. Trimming removed 7 bases at V and 0 bases at J, with 12 bases between. CDR3 coding DNA: TGTGCCAGCAACCTCGAGCGGGACCAAGAGACCCAGTACTTC. Translating gives CASNLERDQETQYF.

The V call is TRBV5-1, the J call TRBJ2-5; weak D call: TRBD1 (6 bases). Germline CDR1 and CDR2: SGHRS and YFSETQ. Between the trimmed V and J ends, which lost 2 bases and 4 bases, there was a span of 18 bases. The CDR3 runs to 16 residues. The DNA for the CDR3 is TGCGCCAGCAGCTTTTGGGGGCGGACTTCAGGAGAGACCCAGTACTTC. This encodes CASSFWGRTSGETQYF. The variable domain in full, with the rest retrieved from reference TRBV5-1 and TRBJ2-5, is KAGVTQTPRYLIKTRGQQVTLSCSPISGHRSVSWYQQTPGQGLQFLFEYFSETQRNKGNFPGRFSGRQFSNSRSEMNVSTLELGDSALYLCASSFWGRTSGETQYFGPGTRLLVL.

The chain has TRBV6-6 and TRBJ2-3; D remains ambiguous. CDR3 size: 15 residues. Per germline, CDR1 MNHNY and CDR2 SVGAGI (reference sequence). V was shortened by 3 bases and J by 0 bases, with 10 bases between the two germline ends. CDR3 DNA: TGTGCCAGCAGTTATGAGGATCCTAGCACAGATACGCAGTATTTT. Translated, it gives CASSYEDPSTDTQYF.

A few counts support this clone. This chain links TRBV12-3 or TRBV12-4 with TRBJ1-3, with no clear D. The CDR3 totals 11 residues. V dropped 6 bases and J dropped 9 bases, with 9 bases sitting between them. For the CDR3, the DNA is TGTGCCAGCAGCTCGGCAGGCACCATATATTTT. Its protein product is CASSSAGTIYF.

This clone was recorded once. The rearrangement joins TRBV6-4 to TRBJ2-1; D possibly corresponds to TRBD2 (6 bases). V dropped 6 bases and J dropped 7 bases, with 13 bases sitting between them. The CDR3 has 13 amino acids. The germline V gene encodes CDR1 MRHNA and CDR2 SNTAGT. The CDR3, as DNA: TGTGCCAGCAGCCAGACTAGTAGAAATGAGCAGTTCTTC. Its protein product is CASSQTSRNEQFF.

This clone appeared once. This chain connects TRBV7-2 to TRBJ2-7, with 9 bases fitting TRBD2. There are 15 residues in the CDR3. The germline V gene has CDR1 SGHTA and CDR2 FQGNSA. Germline trimming cut 2 bases from V and 2 bases from J; bases unmatched to any gene: 4. The CDR3 sequence: CASSLKPSGAYEQYF. The CDR3 DNA is TGTGCCAGCAGCTTAAAGCCTAGCGGGGCCTACGAGCAGTACTTC. Based on the CDR3 plus reference TRBV7-2 and TRBJ2-7, the full variable domain is GAGVSQSPSNKVTEKGKDVELRCDPISGHTALYWYRQSLGQGLEFLIYFQGNSAPDKSGLPSDRFSAERTGGSVSTLTIQRTQQEDSAVYLCASSLKPSGAYEQYFGPGTRLTVT.

The chain couples TRBV5-5 to TRBJ1-4; TRBD1 aligns across 10 bases. The junction had 1 base not matched to a gene; V was cut back by 0 bases and J by 8 bases. This CDR3 has 14 residues. Germline assignment: CDR1 SGHKS and CDR2 YYEKEE (reference sequence). For the CDR3, the DNA is TGTGCCAGCAGCTTGGGGGGACAGGGGGAAAAACTGTTTTTT. It translates to CASSLGGQGEKLFF. Supplemented by reference TRBV5-5 and TRBJ1-4, the full variable domain reads DAGVTQSPTHLIKTRGQQVTLRCSPISGHKSVSWYQQVLGQGPQFIFQYYEKEERGRGNFPDRFSARQFPNYSSELNVNALLLGDSALYLCASSLGGQGEKLFFGSGTQLSVL.

This clone was found once. The chain has TRBV27 and TRBJ2-7; TRBD2 might be the D (5 bases). Trimming took off 4 bases at V and 2 bases at J, with 12 bases between the two ends. Germline V gives CDR1 MNHEY, CDR2 SMNVEV (reference sequence). CDR3 length: 14 amino acids. The CDR3 here is CASSSSRRTYEQYF. CDR3 nucleotide sequence: TGTGCCAGCAGTTCTAGCCGCCGCACCTACGAGCAGTACTTC.

The J gene is TRBJ1-4, the V gene TRBV30, with no clear D. Trimming removed 0 bases from V and 2 bases from J, with 10 bases in between. This CDR3 has 15 residues. Looked up from germline, CDR1 is GTSNPN and CDR2 is SVGIG (reference sequence). DNA for the CDR3: TGTGCCTGGAGTGTCTGGGGAGCGACTAATGAAAAACTGTTTTTT. As protein: CAWSVWGATNEKLFF.

The chain joins TRBV7-7 to TRBJ2-3, with TRBD2 identical over 11 bases. The germline CDR1 and CDR2 sequences are SSHAT and FNYEAQ (reference sequence). Trimming took 5 bases from V and 2 from J; bases not matched to a gene: 6. This CDR3 comprises 16 residues. CDR3 amino acids: CASSVGTSGSTDTQYF. Written as DNA, the CDR3 is TGTGCCAGCAGCGTCGGGACTAGCGGATCCACAGATACGCAGTATTTT.